What follows describes a single T cell receptor (beta chain). The CDR3 loop spans 13 amino acids. CDR1 is LGHNA, CDR2 YSLEER, per germline. V was shortened by 1 base and J by 6 bases, with 10 bases between the two germline ends. This specimen comes from a study of shared T cell receptors in the human thymus. TCRdb's copy holds only in-frame clones and misses some; the assay was immunoSEQ multiplex PCR. The data show hundreds of thousands of clones, with 80% to 90% seen just once and more than 0.008% held by the top ten. The sample also formed part of further work on human thymus T cells. From that report: Donation came from healthy Finnish infants having corrective surgery for congenital heart defects. Both thymic and peripheral blood repertoires showed apparently biased V and J usage. Related research described strongly overlapping thymic repertoires in unrelated people.

The sequencing input was thymocytes. The chain combines TRBV4-3 with TRBJ2-7; weak D call: TRBD2 (5 bases). This sequence originates from a girl under three years old with a congenital heart defect. This CDR3 is CASSQVGSGEQYF. The CDR3 bases are TGCGCCAGCAGCCAAGTAGGGAGCGGCGAGCAGTACTTC.